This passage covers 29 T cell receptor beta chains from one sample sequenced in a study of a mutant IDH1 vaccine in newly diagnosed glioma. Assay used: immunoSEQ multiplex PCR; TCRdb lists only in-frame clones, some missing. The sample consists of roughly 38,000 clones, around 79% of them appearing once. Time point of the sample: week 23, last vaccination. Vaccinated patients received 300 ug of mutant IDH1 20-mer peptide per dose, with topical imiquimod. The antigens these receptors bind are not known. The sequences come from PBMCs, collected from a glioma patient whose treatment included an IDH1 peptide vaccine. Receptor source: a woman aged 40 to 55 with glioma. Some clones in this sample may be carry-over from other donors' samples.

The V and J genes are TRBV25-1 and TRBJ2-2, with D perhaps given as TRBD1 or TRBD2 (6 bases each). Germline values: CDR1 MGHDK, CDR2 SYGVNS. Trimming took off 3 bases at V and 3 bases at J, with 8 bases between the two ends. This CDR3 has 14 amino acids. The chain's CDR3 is CASSDGGHTGELFF. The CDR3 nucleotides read TGTGCCAGCAGTGACGGGGGCCACACCGGGGAGCTGTTTTTT.

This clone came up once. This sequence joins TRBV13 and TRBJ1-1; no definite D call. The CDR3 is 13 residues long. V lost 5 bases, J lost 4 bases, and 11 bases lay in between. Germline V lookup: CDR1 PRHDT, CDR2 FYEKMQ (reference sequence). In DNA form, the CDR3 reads TGTGCCAGCAGCCCCGAGAGTAGCACTGAAGCTTTCTTT. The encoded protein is CASSPESSTEAFF.

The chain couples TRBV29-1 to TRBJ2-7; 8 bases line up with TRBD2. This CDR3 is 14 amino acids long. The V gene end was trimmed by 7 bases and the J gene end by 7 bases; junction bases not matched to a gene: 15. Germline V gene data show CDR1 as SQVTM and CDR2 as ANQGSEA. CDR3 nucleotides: TGCAGCGCATCGTCCGGGCTTGCGGGGGGAGAGCAGTACTTC. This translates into CSASSGLAGGEQYF.

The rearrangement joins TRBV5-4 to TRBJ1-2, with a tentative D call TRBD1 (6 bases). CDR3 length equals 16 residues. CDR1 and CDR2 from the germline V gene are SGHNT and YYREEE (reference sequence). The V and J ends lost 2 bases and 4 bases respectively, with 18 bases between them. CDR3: CASSFANQGNRYGYTF. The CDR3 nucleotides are TGTGCCAGCAGCTTCGCAAATCAGGGGAATCGCTATGGCTACACCTTC.

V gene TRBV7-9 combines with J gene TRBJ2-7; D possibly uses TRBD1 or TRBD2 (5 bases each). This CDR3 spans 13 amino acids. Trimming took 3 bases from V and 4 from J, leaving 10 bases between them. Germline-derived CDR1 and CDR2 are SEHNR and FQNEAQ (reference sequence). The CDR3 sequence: CASSFRGEYEQYF. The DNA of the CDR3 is TGTGCCAGCAGCTTCCGAGGGGAATACGAGCAGTACTTC.

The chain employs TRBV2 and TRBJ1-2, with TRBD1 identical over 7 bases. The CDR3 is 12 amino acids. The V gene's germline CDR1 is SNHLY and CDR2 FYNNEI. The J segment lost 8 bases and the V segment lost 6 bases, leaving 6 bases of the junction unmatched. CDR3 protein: CASRTGEYGYTF. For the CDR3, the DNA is TGTGCCAGCAGAACAGGGGAGTACGGCTACACCTTC.

The CDR3 DNA reads TGCAGCGTTGATGGGGTTCCGGGAGCCTCATACGAGCAGTACTTC. This gives the protein CSVDGVPGASYEQYF. This chain connects TRBV29-1 to TRBJ2-7; tentative D call: TRBD2 (6 bases). CDR1 and CDR2 from the germline V gene are SQVTM and ANQGSEA. The CDR3 runs 15 residues. Trimming stripped 3 bases from V and 4 bases from J, with 19 bases between.

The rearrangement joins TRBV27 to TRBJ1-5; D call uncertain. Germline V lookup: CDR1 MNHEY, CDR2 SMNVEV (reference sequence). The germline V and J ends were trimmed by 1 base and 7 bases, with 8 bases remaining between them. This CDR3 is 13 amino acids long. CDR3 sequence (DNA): TGTGCCAGCAGTTTATGGTACGGCCAGCCCCAGCATTTT. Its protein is CASSLWYGQPQHF.

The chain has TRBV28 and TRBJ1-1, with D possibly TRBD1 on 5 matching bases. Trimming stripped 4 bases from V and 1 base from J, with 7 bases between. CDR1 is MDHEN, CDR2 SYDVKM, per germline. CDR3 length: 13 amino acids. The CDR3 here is CASSYRGNTEAFF. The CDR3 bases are TGTGCCAGCAGTTATAGGGGGAACACTGAAGCTTTCTTT.

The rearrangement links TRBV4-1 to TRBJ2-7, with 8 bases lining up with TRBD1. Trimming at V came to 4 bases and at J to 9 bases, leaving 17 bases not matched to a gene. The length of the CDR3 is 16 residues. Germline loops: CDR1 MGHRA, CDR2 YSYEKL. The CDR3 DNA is TGCGCCAGCAGCCGCACGGGACAGGACCCCACTAGGGGGCAGTACTTC. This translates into CASSRTGQDPTRGQYF.

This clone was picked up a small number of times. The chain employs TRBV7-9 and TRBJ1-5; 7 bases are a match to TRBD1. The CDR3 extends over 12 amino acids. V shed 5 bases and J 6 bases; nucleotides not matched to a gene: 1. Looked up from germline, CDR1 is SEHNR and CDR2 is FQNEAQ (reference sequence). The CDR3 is CASSAGGQPQHF. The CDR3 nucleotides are TGTGCCAGCAGCGCAGGGGGTCAGCCCCAGCATTTT.

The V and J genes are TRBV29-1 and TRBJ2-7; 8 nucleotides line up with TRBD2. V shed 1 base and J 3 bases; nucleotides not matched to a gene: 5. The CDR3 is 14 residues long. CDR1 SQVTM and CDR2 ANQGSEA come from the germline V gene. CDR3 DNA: TGCAGCGTTGAAGGTTGGAGCGGGAGCTACGAGCAGTACTTC. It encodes CSVEGWSGSYEQYF.

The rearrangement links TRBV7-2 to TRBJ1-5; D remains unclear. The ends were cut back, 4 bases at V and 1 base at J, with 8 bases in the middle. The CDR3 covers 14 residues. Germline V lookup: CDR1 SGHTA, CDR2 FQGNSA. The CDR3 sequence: CASSSMGSNQPQHF. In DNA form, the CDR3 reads TGTGCCAGCAGCTCGATGGGGAGCAATCAGCCCCAGCATTTT.

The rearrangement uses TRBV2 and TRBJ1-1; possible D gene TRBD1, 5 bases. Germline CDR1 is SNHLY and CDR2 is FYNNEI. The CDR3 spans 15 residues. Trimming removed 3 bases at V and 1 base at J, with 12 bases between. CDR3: CASSEQGGPNTEAFF. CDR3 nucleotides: TGTGCCAGCAGTGAGCAGGGAGGCCCGAACACTGAAGCTTTCTTT.

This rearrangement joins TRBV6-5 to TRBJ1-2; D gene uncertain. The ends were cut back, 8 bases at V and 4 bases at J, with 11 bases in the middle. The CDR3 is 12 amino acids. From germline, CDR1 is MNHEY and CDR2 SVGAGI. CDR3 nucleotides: TGTGCCAGCCTTTCGACACTCTATGGCTACACCTTC. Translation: CASLSTLYGYTF.

CDR3 residues: CASSLVQGPWEQYF. CDR3 in DNA: TGTGCCAGCAGCTTAGTACAGGGGCCCTGGGAGCAGTACTTC. The chain combines TRBV7-9 with TRBJ2-7; TRBD1 agrees at 7 bases. The V segment lost 1 base and the J segment 7 bases; nucleotides outside the gene matches: 7. The length of the CDR3 is 14 residues. Germline CDR1 and CDR2: SEHNR and FQNEAQ (reference sequence).

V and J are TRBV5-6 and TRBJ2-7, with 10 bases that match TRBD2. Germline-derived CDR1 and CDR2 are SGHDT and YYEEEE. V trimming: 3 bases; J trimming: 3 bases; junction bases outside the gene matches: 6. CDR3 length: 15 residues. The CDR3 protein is CASSSLAGAHYEQYF. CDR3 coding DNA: TGTGCCAGCAGCTCGCTAGCGGGAGCTCACTACGAGCAGTACTTC.

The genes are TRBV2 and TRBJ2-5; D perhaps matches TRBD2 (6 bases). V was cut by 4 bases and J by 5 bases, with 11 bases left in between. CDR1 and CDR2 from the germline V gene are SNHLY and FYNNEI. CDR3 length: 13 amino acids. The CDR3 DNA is TGTGCCAGCAGTGGACTAGTAAGGGAGACCCAGTACTTC. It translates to CASSGLVRETQYF.

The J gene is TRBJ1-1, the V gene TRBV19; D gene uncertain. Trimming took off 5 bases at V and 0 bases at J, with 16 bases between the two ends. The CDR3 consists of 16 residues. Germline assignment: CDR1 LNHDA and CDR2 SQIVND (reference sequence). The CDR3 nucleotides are TGTGCCAGTAGTCGCGCAGCGGATTTCATGAACACTGAAGCTTTCTTT. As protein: CASSRAADFMNTEAFF.

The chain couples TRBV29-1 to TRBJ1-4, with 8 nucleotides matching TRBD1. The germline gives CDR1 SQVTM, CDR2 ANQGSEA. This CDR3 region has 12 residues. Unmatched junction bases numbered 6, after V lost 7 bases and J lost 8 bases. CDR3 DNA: TGCAGCGGTCAAACAGGGGGAGAAAAACTGTTTTTT. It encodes CSGQTGGEKLFF.

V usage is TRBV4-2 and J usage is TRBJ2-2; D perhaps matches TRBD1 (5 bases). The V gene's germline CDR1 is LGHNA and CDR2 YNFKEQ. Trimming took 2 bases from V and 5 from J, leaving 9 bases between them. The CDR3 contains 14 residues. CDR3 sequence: CASSQPQGTGELFF. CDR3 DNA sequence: TGTGCCAGCAGCCAACCCCAGGGAACCGGGGAGCTGTTTTTT.

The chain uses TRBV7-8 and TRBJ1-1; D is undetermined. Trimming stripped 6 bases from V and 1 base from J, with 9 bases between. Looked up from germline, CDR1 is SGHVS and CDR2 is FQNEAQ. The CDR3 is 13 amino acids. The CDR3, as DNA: TGTGCCAGCAGGGCTCGAGGGAACACTGAAGCTTTCTTT. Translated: CASRARGNTEAFF.

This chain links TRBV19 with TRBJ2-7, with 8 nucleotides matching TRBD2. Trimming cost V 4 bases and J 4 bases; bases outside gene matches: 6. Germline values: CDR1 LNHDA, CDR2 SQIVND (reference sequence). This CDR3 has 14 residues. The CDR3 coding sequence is TGTGCCAGTAGTACACCCCCGGGAGGGTACGAGCAGTACTTC. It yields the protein CASSTPPGGYEQYF.

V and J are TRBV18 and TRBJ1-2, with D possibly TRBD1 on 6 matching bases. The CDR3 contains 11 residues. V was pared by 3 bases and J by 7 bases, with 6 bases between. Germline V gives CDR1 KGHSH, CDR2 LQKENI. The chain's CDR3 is CASSPGAGYTF. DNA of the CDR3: TGTGCCAGCTCACCGGGGGCTGGCTACACCTTC.

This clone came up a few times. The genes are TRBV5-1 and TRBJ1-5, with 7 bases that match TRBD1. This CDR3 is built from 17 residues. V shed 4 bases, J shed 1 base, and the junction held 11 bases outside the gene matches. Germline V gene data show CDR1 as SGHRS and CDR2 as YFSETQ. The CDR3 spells CASSLEPTGASNQPQHF. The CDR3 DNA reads TGCGCCAGCAGCCTGGAACCTACAGGGGCGAGCAATCAGCCCCAGCATTTT.

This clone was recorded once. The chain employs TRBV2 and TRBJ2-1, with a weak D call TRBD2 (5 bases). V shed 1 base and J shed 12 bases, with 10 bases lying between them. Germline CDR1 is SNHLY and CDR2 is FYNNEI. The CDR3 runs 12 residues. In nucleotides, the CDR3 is TGTGCCAGCAGTGAAGTGGAGGAGTGGCAGTTCTTC. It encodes CASSEVEEWQFF.

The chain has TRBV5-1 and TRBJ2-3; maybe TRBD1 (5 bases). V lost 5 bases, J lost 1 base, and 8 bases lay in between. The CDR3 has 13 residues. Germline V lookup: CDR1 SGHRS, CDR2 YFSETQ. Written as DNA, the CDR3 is TGCGCCAGCAGTGACAGCGGCACAGATACGCAGTATTTT. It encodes CASSDSGTDTQYF.

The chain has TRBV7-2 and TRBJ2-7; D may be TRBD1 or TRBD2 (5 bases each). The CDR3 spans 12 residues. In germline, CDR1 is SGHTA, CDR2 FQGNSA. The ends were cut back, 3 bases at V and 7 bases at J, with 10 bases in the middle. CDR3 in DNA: TGTGCCAGCAGCTTCGGGACGGAAGAGCAGTACTTC. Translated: CASSFGTEEQYF.

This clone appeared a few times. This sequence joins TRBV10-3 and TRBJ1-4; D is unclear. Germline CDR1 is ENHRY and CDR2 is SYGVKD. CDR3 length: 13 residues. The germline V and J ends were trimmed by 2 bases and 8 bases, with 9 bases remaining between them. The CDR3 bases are TGTGCCATCAGTGAGGAACTCGGGGAAAAACTGTTTTTT. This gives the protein CAISEELGEKLFF.